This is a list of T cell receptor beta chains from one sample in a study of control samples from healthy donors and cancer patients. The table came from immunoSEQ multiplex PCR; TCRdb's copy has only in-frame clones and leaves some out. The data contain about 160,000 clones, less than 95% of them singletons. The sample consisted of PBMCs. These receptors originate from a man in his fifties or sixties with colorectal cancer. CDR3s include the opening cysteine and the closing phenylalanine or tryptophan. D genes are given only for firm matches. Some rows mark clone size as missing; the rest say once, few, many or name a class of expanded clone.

CDR3nt: TGTGCCAGCAGCTTAGACGGGGGGGTCACAGATACGCAGTATTTT; CDR3aa: CASSLDGGVTDTQYF; d_gene: TRBD2; j_gene: TRBJ2-3; abundance: -; v_gene: TRBV11-2
CDR3nt: TGCGCCAGCACAACACAGGGGCAGTCTGGGGCCAACGTCCTGACTTTC; CDR3aa: CASTTQGQSGANVLTF; d_gene: TRBD1; j_gene: TRBJ2-6; abundance: -; v_gene: TRBV5-1
CDR3nt: TGTGCCAGCATCCGGTGGGATGAGACCCAGTACTTC; CDR3aa: CASIRWDETQYF; d_gene: -; j_gene: TRBJ2-5; abundance: -; v_gene: TRBV21-1
CDR3nt: TGTGCCAGCAGCTTAGCAGCGGGGGGTCTGGATACGCAGTATTTT; CDR3aa: CASSLAAGGLDTQYF; d_gene: TRBD2; j_gene: TRBJ2-3; abundance: -; v_gene: TRBV7-6
CDR3nt: TGTGCCAGCAGCGCAGGAGGGGCCATGAACACTGAAGCTTTCTTT; CDR3aa: CASSAGGAMNTEAFF; d_gene: -; j_gene: TRBJ1-1; abundance: -; v_gene: TRBV9
CDR3nt: TGTGCCAGCAGCCAATGGACACCTTTAGGTAATTCACCCCTCCACTTT; CDR3aa: CASSQWTPLGNSPLHF; d_gene: -; j_gene: TRBJ1-6; abundance: -; v_gene: TRBV3-1/TRBV3-2
CDR3nt: TGTGCCAGCAGCTTAGTCAGACAGAATGAGCAGTTCTTC; CDR3aa: CASSLVRQNEQFF; d_gene: -; j_gene: TRBJ2-1; abundance: few; v_gene: TRBV7-9
CDR3nt: TGCGCCAGCAGCCAAGGACAGGGCGGGACGACTGAAGCTTTCTTT; CDR3aa: CASSQGQGGTTEAFF; d_gene: TRBD1; j_gene: TRBJ1-1; abundance: -; v_gene: TRBV4-1
CDR3nt: TGTGCCAGCAGGCCTCAGGGGGCAAGTGAAAAACTGTTTTTT; CDR3aa: CASRPQGASEKLFF; d_gene: TRBD1; j_gene: TRBJ1-4; abundance: -; v_gene: TRBV6-5
CDR3nt: TGCAGCGTCAGGACAGGGGGCGATACGCAGTATTTT; CDR3aa: CSVRTGGDTQYF; d_gene: TRBD1; j_gene: TRBJ2-3; abundance: -; v_gene: TRBV29-1
CDR3nt: TGTGCCAGCAGTTTCCCGAACCAAGGGACAGGGGCGGTCGGCAATCAGCCCCAGCATTTT; CDR3aa: CASSFPNQGTGAVGNQPQHF; d_gene: TRBD1; j_gene: TRBJ1-5; abundance: -; v_gene: TRBV28
CDR3nt: TGCGCCAGCAGCTTGGGTCAGTCCTACGAGCAGTACTTC; CDR3aa: CASSLGQSYEQYF; d_gene: -; j_gene: TRBJ2-7; abundance: -; v_gene: TRBV5-1
CDR3nt: TGCGCCACCGTGAAGGAGAGCACTGAAGCTTTCTTT; CDR3aa: CATVKESTEAFF; d_gene: -; j_gene: TRBJ1-1; abundance: -; v_gene: TRBV5-1
CDR3nt: TGTGCCTGGAAGACTAGCGGGGGGGCCTACAATGAGCAGTTCTTC; CDR3aa: CAWKTSGGAYNEQFF; d_gene: TRBD2; j_gene: TRBJ2-1; abundance: -; v_gene: TRBV30
CDR3nt: TGTGCCAGCAGCCCAGACGGGAGGAACACTGAAGCTTTCTTT; CDR3aa: CASSPDGRNTEAFF; d_gene: -; j_gene: TRBJ1-1; abundance: -; v_gene: TRBV3-1/TRBV3-2
CDR3nt: TGTGCCAGCAGCGGACAGAAAGAGACCCAGTACTTC; CDR3aa: CASSGQKETQYF; d_gene: -; j_gene: TRBJ2-5; abundance: -; v_gene: TRBV12-3/TRBV12-4
CDR3nt: TGTGCCAGCAGCTTACTCACGGTAGAGGAGCAGTACTTC; CDR3aa: CASSLLTVEEQYF; d_gene: -; j_gene: TRBJ2-7; abundance: -; v_gene: TRBV6-2/TRBV6-3
CDR3nt: TGTGCTAGTGGTTTGGTAGTCTTACAGAGTGCGACAGATACGCAGTATTTT; CDR3aa: CASGLVVLQSATDTQYF; d_gene: -; j_gene: TRBJ2-3; abundance: -; v_gene: TRBV12-5
CDR3nt: TGTGCCACGTGCTGGGGTAGCAATCAGCCCCAGCATTTT; CDR3aa: CATCWGSNQPQHF; d_gene: -; j_gene: TRBJ1-5; abundance: once; v_gene: TRBV28
CDR3nt: TGTGCCAGTCATGGACAGGGGGCAACAGATACGCAGTATTTT; CDR3aa: CASHGQGATDTQYF; d_gene: TRBD1; j_gene: TRBJ2-3; abundance: -; v_gene: TRBV19
CDR3nt: TGTGCCAGCTCACCACCAAACCTTCGGCAGGGGGCGCGAGGGGCTTTCTTT; CDR3aa: CASSPPNLRQGARGAFF; d_gene: TRBD1; j_gene: TRBJ1-1; abundance: -; v_gene: TRBV18
CDR3nt: TGTGCCAGCAGTTTATCGTGGACAGGTGTCAATCAGCCCCAGCATTTT; CDR3aa: CASSLSWTGVNQPQHF; d_gene: TRBD1; j_gene: TRBJ1-5; abundance: -; v_gene: TRBV27
CDR3nt: TGTGCCAGCAGGGGTGGGCCTAATGAAAAACTGTTTTTT; CDR3aa: CASRGGPNEKLFF; d_gene: -; j_gene: TRBJ1-4; abundance: -; v_gene: TRBV6-5
CDR3nt: TGTGCCAGTAGTACGGGACAGCAAGAGACCCAGTACTTC; CDR3aa: CASSTGQQETQYF; d_gene: TRBD1; j_gene: TRBJ2-5; abundance: -; v_gene: TRBV19
CDR3nt: TGTGCCTGGAGCAGGGGAGGCCTAGGTGGCACTGAAGCTTTCTTT; CDR3aa: CAWSRGGLGGTEAFF; d_gene: -; j_gene: TRBJ1-1; abundance: -; v_gene: TRBV30
CDR3nt: TGCGCCAGCAGCTTGGGCCAGGGAAGTTATGAGCAGTTCTTC; CDR3aa: CASSLGQGSYEQFF; d_gene: -; j_gene: TRBJ2-1; abundance: -; v_gene: TRBV5-1
CDR3nt: TGTGCCATCAGGGACTCCTACGAGCAGTACTTC; CDR3aa: CAIRDSYEQYF; d_gene: -; j_gene: TRBJ2-7; abundance: -; v_gene: TRBV10-3
CDR3nt: TGTGCCAGCAGTGAAAGGACTAGTGGAGAGACCCAGTACTTC; CDR3aa: CASSERTSGETQYF; d_gene: TRBD2; j_gene: TRBJ2-5; abundance: -; v_gene: TRBV6-1
CDR3nt: TGTGCCAGCAGTACCACGGGGACTAGCACAGATACGCAGTATTTT; CDR3aa: CASSTTGTSTDTQYF; d_gene: -; j_gene: TRBJ2-3; abundance: -; v_gene: TRBV6-5
CDR3nt: TGTGCCAGCAGAGACAACAGGGGGCGTTACGAGCAGTACTTC; CDR3aa: CASRDNRGRYEQYF; d_gene: TRBD1; j_gene: TRBJ2-7; abundance: -; v_gene: TRBV11-2
CDR3nt: TGTGCCATCAGTGAGTCCCGGCAGGGAACTGAAGCTTTCTTT; CDR3aa: CAISESRQGTEAFF; d_gene: -; j_gene: TRBJ1-1; abundance: -; v_gene: TRBV10-3
CDR3nt: TGTGCCATCAGTGAGCGGGGGACAGGGGGCAATTCACCCCTCCACTTT; CDR3aa: CAISERGTGGNSPLHF; d_gene: TRBD1; j_gene: TRBJ1-6; abundance: -; v_gene: TRBV10-3
CDR3nt: TGTGCCAGCAGCCGCAGGGAGAAAGATACGCAGTATTTT; CDR3aa: CASSRREKDTQYF; d_gene: -; j_gene: TRBJ2-3; abundance: -; v_gene: TRBV6-6
CDR3nt: TGTGCCATCAGTGATAGCGGGGTGACAGATACGCAGTATTTT; CDR3aa: CAISDSGVTDTQYF; d_gene: TRBD2; j_gene: TRBJ2-3; abundance: -; v_gene: TRBV10-3
CDR3nt: TGTGCCAGCTCACCACAGGGGACTGGAAACACCATATATTTT; CDR3aa: CASSPQGTGNTIYF; d_gene: -; j_gene: TRBJ1-3; abundance: once; v_gene: TRBV18
CDR3nt: TGCGCCAGCAGCCAAGATAGAGGCCCCCCCATGAACACTGAAGCTTTCTTT; CDR3aa: CASSQDRGPPMNTEAFF; d_gene: -; j_gene: TRBJ1-1; abundance: -; v_gene: TRBV4-1
CDR3nt: TGTGCCAGCAGTCCACTCTTACAGGGTTCCGAGCAGTACTTC; CDR3aa: CASSPLLQGSEQYF; d_gene: -; j_gene: TRBJ2-7; abundance: -; v_gene: TRBV2
CDR3nt: TGCGCCAGCAGCCCCCGGGACGGGAAAAGCACAGATACGCAGTATTTT; CDR3aa: CASSPRDGKSTDTQYF; d_gene: -; j_gene: TRBJ2-3; abundance: -; v_gene: TRBV5-1
CDR3nt: TGTGCCACCCGCAGGTCTCTTGAGCAGTACTTC; CDR3aa: CATRRSLEQYF; d_gene: -; j_gene: TRBJ2-7; abundance: -; v_gene: TRBV2
CDR3nt: TGTGCCAGCAGCCAAGATATCCAAACAGGGCAGGTAGATACGCAGTATTTT; CDR3aa: CASSQDIQTGQVDTQYF; d_gene: -; j_gene: TRBJ2-3; abundance: -; v_gene: TRBV3-1/TRBV3-2
CDR3nt: TGTGCCAGCAGTGTTACAGGGGGAGTCAACACCGGGGAGCTGTTTTTT; CDR3aa: CASSVTGGVNTGELFF; d_gene: TRBD1; j_gene: TRBJ2-2; abundance: -; v_gene: TRBV27
CDR3nt: TGTGCCACACAGGGACAGGGGGCCTACGAGCAGTACTTC; CDR3aa: CATQGQGAYEQYF; d_gene: TRBD1; j_gene: TRBJ2-7; abundance: -; v_gene: TRBV10-3
CDR3nt: TGTGCCAGCAGCCAAGGCTCTCCTTCACCCCTCCACTTT; CDR3aa: CASSQGSPSPLHF; d_gene: -; j_gene: TRBJ1-6; abundance: -; v_gene: TRBV3-1/TRBV3-2
CDR3nt: TGTGCCATACGAGGGGGGGGACTTGGTAATCAGCCCCAGCATTTT; CDR3aa: CAIRGGGLGNQPQHF; d_gene: -; j_gene: TRBJ1-5; abundance: -; v_gene: TRBV10-3